A selection of T cell receptor beta chains follows, all from one sample in a study of blood T cell repertoires in COVID-19. Sequencing was performed with immunoSEQ multiplex PCR; in TCRdb, only in-frame clones are kept and a portion is missing. The sample carries some 33,000 clones, around nine tenths recorded once. Material: peripheral blood. The source is a human donor in a cohort sampled during active COVID-19. Both conserved end residues are part of each CDR3. A D gene is named only where the DNA matches it firmly. Clone size is stated in some rows and not others, as once, few, many or a class when expanded.

D gene	clone size	V gene	J gene	CDR3 length	CDR3 DNA	CDR3 protein
TRBD2	NA	TRBV10-2	TRBJ2-7	16	TGCGCCAGCAGTCCGACTAGCGGGGGGCCTATGTATGGGCAGTACTTC	CASSPTSGGPMYGQYF
TRBD1	NA	TRBV2	TRBJ1-1	13	TGTGCCAGCACCGAGGACAGGGACACTGAAGCTTTCTTT	CASTEDRDTEAFF
TRBD2	NA	TRBV9	TRBJ2-1	17	TGTGCCAGCAACCCCGGACTAGCGGGGGGGCACTACAATGAGCAGTTCTTC	CASNPGLAGGHYNEQFF
TRBD1	NA	TRBV6-5	TRBJ2-7	13	TGTGCCAGCAGTCCGTACAGGGGCGACGAGCAGTACTTC	CASSPYRGDEQYF
TRBD1	NA	TRBV7-9	TRBJ2-5	15	TGTGCCAGCAGCTTTACTAAGACAGGGCAAGAGACCCAGTACTTC	CASSFTKTGQETQYF
NA	NA	TRBV6-5	TRBJ1-1	13	TGTGCCAGCAGTTACGACTTAGGCACTGAAGCTTTCTTT	CASSYDLGTEAFF
NA	NA	TRBV11-2	TRBJ1-1	15	TGTGCCAGCAGCTTTGGAGACAGAGGAAGCACTGAAGCTTTCTTT	CASSFGDRGSTEAFF
TRBD1	NA	TRBV27	TRBJ1-6	14	TGTGCCAGCAAAGGGACAGGGTTGAATTCACCCCTCCACTTT	CASKGTGLNSPLHF
TRBD1	NA	TRBV19	TRBJ1-6	16	TGTGCCAGTAGTCGGACAGGGGCATCCTATAATTCACCCCTCCACTTT	CASSRTGASYNSPLHF
NA	NA	TRBV30	TRBJ2-1	18	TGTGCCTGGAGAAAGTGGGGGGGCCACCAGAGCTCCTACAATGAGCAGTTCTTC	CAWRKWGGHQSSYNEQFF
NA	few	TRBV7-7	TRBJ2-7	15	TGTGCTAGCAGCCCCGGCCTGGACAGTTCCTACGAGCAGTACTTC	CASSPGLDSSYEQYF
TRBD1	NA	TRBV10-3	TRBJ1-1	15	TGTGCCATCAGTTCGATGACAGGGATGAACACTGAAGCTTTCTTT	CAISSMTGMNTEAFF
TRBD2	NA	TRBV19	TRBJ2-3	14	TGTGCCAGTAGTCCAGGACTAGCTGCAGATACGCAGTATTTT	CASSPGLAADTQYF
NA	NA	TRBV7-6	TRBJ1-5	16	TGTGCCAGCAGCTTAGCGACAGCGAATAGCAATCAGCCCCAGCATTTT	CASSLATANSNQPQHF
TRBD2	NA	TRBV11-3	TRBJ2-1	14	TGTGCCAGCAGCTTTCGGGGGAGCGGGGATGAGCAGTTCTTC	CASSFRGSGDEQFF
NA	NA	TRBV19	TRBJ2-1	16	TGTGCCAGTAGCAGTATACAGGGTGGCTCCTACAATGAGCAGTTCTTC	CASSSIQGGSYNEQFF
TRBD2	NA	TRBV5-6	TRBJ2-1	16	TGTGCCAGCAGACGCCTAGCGGGGGGATCCTACAATGAGCAGTTCTTC	CASRRLAGGSYNEQFF
NA	NA	TRBV29-1	TRBJ1-1	11	TGCAGCGTTACGGAGGGCGCTGAAGCTTTCTTT	CSVTEGAEAFF
TRBD1	NA	TRBV5-1	TRBJ2-6	19	TGCGCCAGCAGCTCTACTCCGGGACAGGGGGCGGTTGGGGCCAACGTCCTGACTTTC	CASSSTPGQGAVGANVLTF
NA	NA	TRBV5-4	TRBJ2-1	13	TGTGCCAGCTGGGGTCAGGAGGACAATGAGCAGTTCTTC	CASWGQEDNEQFF
NA	NA	TRBV7-9	TRBJ2-7	15	TGTGCCAGCAGCTTCGGTTTGACAGTTCCCTACGAGCAGTACTTC	CASSFGLTVPYEQYF
NA	NA	TRBV4-1	TRBJ1-2	14	TGCGCCAGCAGCCAACCCCGACAGCATTATGGCTACACCTTC	CASSQPRQHYGYTF
TRBD2	NA	TRBV3-1/TRBV3-2	TRBJ2-3	14	TGTGCCAGCATCGGGCGGGGGGGCACAGATACGCAGTATTTT	CASIGRGGTDTQYF